This TCR beta chain was captured by sequencing in a study of cytomegalovirus exposure and HLA in healthy donors. Notes on the study in general: Immune exposure data for these donors was limited to CMV serostatus.

With V trimmed by 7 bases and J by 2 bases, 7 bases remained unmatched. The CDR3 extends over 15 amino acids. Germline CDR1 reads LNHDA; CDR2 reads SQIVND (reference sequence). Amplification used 60 Vbeta primers and 13 Jbeta primers. The data were produced by immunoSEQ multiplex PCR, yet TCRdb's version contains in-frame clones alone and is incomplete. Among about 190,000 clones, 60% to 80% were seen once, and the ten largest hold over 2%. Details on this clone: What it binds is unknown.

The source is a woman aged 25 to 39 in good health and CMV-seropositive. Material: PBMCs. This rearrangement joins TRBV19 to TRBJ2-2; the match to TRBD2 covers 7 bases. The CDR3 region is CASTRGGVNTGELFF. In DNA, the CDR3 is TGTGCCAGTACCCGCGGGGGAGTTAACACCGGGGAGCTGTTTTTT.